This entry lists 22 T cell receptor beta chains sequenced from one sample in a study of T-cell memory formation after mild COVID-19. TCRdb re-called the 5' RACE reads through MiXCR, storing one row per CDR3 protein. The sample records fewer than 300,000 distinct CDR3 sequences, under 20% being singletons. The sequenced sample was PBMCs or a T cell subset sorted from them (not recorded which). These receptors were taken from a man between 18 and 29 years old who had mild COVID-19 (a few samples of this study predate the infection). Cell type and time point are not known.

The chain combines TRBV4-2 with TRBJ2-7; D uncertain. V lost 2 bases and J lost 3, with 8 bases in between. This CDR3 region has 13 residues. Germline assignment: CDR1 LGHNA and CDR2 YNFKEQ. This CDR3 is CASSQTSFYEQYF. DNA of the CDR3: TGTGCCAGCAGCCAAACCTCTTTCTACGAGCAGTACTTC.

This clonotype showed up many times. V and J are TRBV5-1 and TRBJ2-5; D is uncertain. The CDR3 extends over 15 amino acids. CDR1 is SGHRS, CDR2 YFSETQ, per germline. V was clipped by 1 base and J by 2 bases, with 12 bases between them. CDR3 nucleotides: TGCGCCAGCAGCTTGATCTTGGCAACTCAAGAGACCCAGTACTTC. This gives the protein CASSLILATQETQYF.

The V and J genes are TRBV7-9 and TRBJ1-4; 8 bases line up with TRBD1. There are 17 residues in the CDR3. Germline V gene data show CDR1 as SEHNR and CDR2 as FQNEAQ (reference sequence). The V and J ends lost 1 base and 0 bases, in that order; junction bases with no gene match: 4. CDR3 in amino acids: CASSLVRGLATNEKLFF. Written as DNA, the CDR3 is TGTGCCAGCAGCTTAGTCAGGGGGCTGGCAACTAATGAAAAACTGTTTTTT.

Written as DNA, the CDR3 is TGTGCCAGCAGTGAATGGGGGGGTGATACGCAGTATTTT. Translated: CASSEWGGDTQYF. The chain combines TRBV25-1 with TRBJ2-3; 7 nucleotides agree with TRBD2. This CDR3 comprises 13 residues. With 1 base clipped from V and 6 bases from J, the junction kept 1 base outside the gene matches. The germline gives CDR1 MGHDK, CDR2 SYGVNS. Variable domain in full (rest from reference TRBV25-1 and TRBJ2-3): EADIYQTPRYLVIGTGKKITLECSQTMGHDKMYWYQQDPGMELHLIHYSYGVNSTEKGDLSSESTVSRIRTEHFPLTLESARPSHTSQYLCASSEWGGDTQYFGPGTRLTVL.

This clonotype was counted only a few times. CDR3 region: CASSELTVQETQYF. The CDR3 bases are TGTGCCAGCAGTGAACTTACAGTCCAAGAGACCCAGTACTTC. The chain couples TRBV2 to TRBJ2-5, with D unclear. The CDR3 loop spans 14 amino acids. Trimming took off 2 bases at V and 1 base at J, with 8 bases between the two ends. Germline V gene data show CDR1 as SNHLY and CDR2 as FYNNEI.

The V and J genes are TRBV5-1 and TRBJ2-3; D not resolved. V dropped 0 bases and J dropped 1 base, with 12 bases sitting between them. The germline gives CDR1 SGHRS, CDR2 YFSETQ. CDR3 length equals 16 residues. The CDR3 is CASSLAISKGTDTQYF. DNA of the CDR3: TGCGCCAGCAGCTTGGCCATTAGCAAGGGCACAGATACGCAGTATTTT.

This clonotype was seen a few times. V usage is TRBV20-1 and J usage is TRBJ2-4; TRBD1 matches 8 bases. The CDR3 loop spans 14 amino acids. V shed 5 bases, J shed 1 base, and the junction held 4 bases outside the gene matches. The germline V gene encodes CDR1 DFQATT and CDR2 SNEGSKA (reference sequence). The CDR3 DNA follows: TGCAGTGCTTGGACAGGGACTGCCAAAAACATTCAGTACTTC. As protein: CSAWTGTAKNIQYF.

This clonotype was recorded a few times. In DNA form, the CDR3 reads TGTGCCAGCAGCCAAGGAGGACAGAACTATGGCTACACCTTC. Residues: CASSQGGQNYGYTF. This rearrangement joins TRBV4-2 to TRBJ1-2; possibly TRBD1 for D (6 bases). The germline gives CDR1 LGHNA, CDR2 YNFKEQ. This CDR3 is 14 amino acids long. The germline V and J ends were trimmed by 1 base and 2 bases, with 8 bases remaining between them.

The chain joins TRBV7-2 to TRBJ2-5; D might be TRBD1 (6 bases). Trimming stripped 4 bases from V and 12 bases from J, with 21 bases between. Looked up from germline, CDR1 is SGHTA and CDR2 is FQGNSA. CDR3 length equals 14 residues. Here the CDR3 reads CASSSQGLSGTKYF. For the CDR3, the DNA is TGTGCCAGCAGCTCCCAGGGGTTGTCGGGTACCAAGTACTTC.

The chain employs TRBV14 and TRBJ2-4, with 12 bases identical to TRBD2. CDR3 length: 15 residues. The ends lost 4 bases at V and 7 bases at J; junction bases unmatched: 5. Germline V gene data show CDR1 as SGHDN and CDR2 as FVKESK. The CDR3 protein is CASSPGLAGHNIQYF. The CDR3 DNA sequence: TGTGCCAGCAGCCCCGGACTAGCGGGGCATAACATTCAGTACTTC.

This clonotype was counted between two and nine times. This sequence joins TRBV7-9 and TRBJ1-5, with 9 bases identical to TRBD1. V was pared by 3 bases and J by 4 bases, with 4 bases of the junction left unmatched. Germline lookup yields CDR1 SEHNR and CDR2 FQNEAQ (reference sequence). The CDR3 loop spans 15 amino acids. The CDR3 nucleotides read TGTGCCAGCAGCTTGGGGACAGGGCCAAATCAGCCCCAGCATTTT. Encoded protein: CASSLGTGPNQPQHF.

J is TRBJ2-3 and V is TRBV4-3; 15 nucleotides align to TRBD2. J was trimmed by 3 bases and V by 2 bases; bases with no gene match: 6. Germline-derived CDR1 and CDR2 are LGHNA and YSLEER. This CDR3 has 18 amino acids. The CDR3, as DNA: TGCGCCAGCAGCCAACCCGGACTAGCGGGGGGGCCAACAGATACGCAGTATTTT. This encodes CASSQPGLAGGPTDTQYF.

The CDR3 is CASSSTGGPNSPLHF. The CDR3 nucleotides are TGTGCCAGCAGCTCCACGGGGGGCCCGAATTCACCCCTCCACTTT. The rearrangement links TRBV7-9 to TRBJ1-6; D possibly corresponds to TRBD1 (6 bases). Germline-derived CDR1 and CDR2 are SEHNR and FQNEAQ (reference sequence). V lost 4 bases and J 7 bases, leaving 14 bases between the germline ends. The CDR3 contains 15 residues.

This clonotype has only a few counts. V gene TRBV7-9 combines with J gene TRBJ2-4; D might be TRBD1 (6 bases). This CDR3 is built from 14 residues. V lost 5 bases, J lost 7 bases, and 15 bases lay in between. The germline V gene has CDR1 SEHNR and CDR2 FQNEAQ (reference sequence). CDR3 amino acids: CASSPSVTGNIQYF. The DNA for the CDR3 is TGTGCCAGCAGCCCCTCCGTGACAGGCAACATTCAGTACTTC. The full variable domain, completed using reference TRBV7-9 and TRBJ2-4, is DTGVSQNPRHKITKRGQNVTFRCDPISEHNRLYWYRQTLGQGPEFLTYFQNEAQLEKSRLLSDRFSAERPKGSFSTLEIQRTEQGDSAMYLCASSPSVTGNIQYFGAGTRLSVL.

This clonotype was observed at least ten times. The chain uses TRBV7-2 and TRBJ2-3, with D perhaps TRBD1 or TRBD2 (7 bases each). Germline-derived CDR1 and CDR2 are SGHTA and FQGNSA. Trimming shortened V by 5 bases and J by 6 bases, and 15 bases separated the two germline ends. The CDR3 totals 14 residues. The CDR3 bases are TGTGCCAGCAGCCAAAGACAGGGAGGGGATACGCAGTATTTT. Its protein is CASSQRQGGDTQYF.

CDR3 bases: TGTGCCAGCAGCGCAACGTTTGGCTACACCTTC. Protein product: CASSATFGYTF. This chain joins TRBV14 and TRBJ1-2; D remains unclear. V was cut by 5 bases and J by 7 bases, with 8 bases left in between. Germline-derived CDR1 and CDR2 are SGHDN and FVKESK. The CDR3 has 11 residues.

This clonotype appeared a few times. This chain connects TRBV2 to TRBJ2-2; TRBD1 matches 8 bases. Looked up from germline, CDR1 is SNHLY and CDR2 is FYNNEI. This CDR3 has 16 residues. J was trimmed by 7 bases and V by 5 bases; bases with no gene match: 12. The CDR3 coding sequence is TGTGCCAGCAGTCGGACAGGGCCGCTTGAGGGCGGGGAGCTGTTTTTT. Translated: CASSRTGPLEGGELFF. The full variable domain, with the rest looked up from reference TRBV2 and TRBJ2-2, is EPEVTQTPSHQVTQMGQEVILRCVPISNHLYFYWYRQILGQKVEFLVSFYNNEISEKSEIFDDQFSVERPDGSNFTLKIRSTKLEDSAMYFCASSRTGPLEGGELFFGEGSRLTVL.

This clonotype was recorded many times. The chain is built from TRBV2 and TRBJ2-6; D gene ambiguous. The germline CDR1 and CDR2 sequences are SNHLY and FYNNEI. The CDR3 is made up of 15 amino acids. Trimming took 4 bases from V and 2 from J, leaving 9 bases between them. The DNA for the CDR3 is TGTGCCAGCAGTGCTGTGGAAGCTGGGGCCAACGTCCTGACTTTC. Its protein is CASSAVEAGANVLTF.

This clonotype was picked up a small number of times. The J gene is TRBJ2-4, the V gene TRBV5-1; D may be TRBD2 (5 bases). CDR1 is SGHRS, CDR2 YFSETQ, per germline. The CDR3 runs to 17 residues. Trimming removed 0 bases from V and 7 bases from J, with 20 bases in between. The CDR3 bases are TGCGCCAGCAGCTTGGTGCCCCGACATCTCCCGGGGAACATTCAGTACTTC. As protein: CASSLVPRHLPGNIQYF.

This clonotype was detected a few times. The gene calls are TRBV6-2 or TRBV6-3 and TRBJ2-1; either TRBD1 or TRBD2 may supply D (5 bases each). This CDR3 has 17 amino acids. Between the trimmed V and J ends, which lost 6 bases and 0 bases, there was a span of 18 bases. Germline CDR1 and CDR2: MNHEY and SVGEGT. In DNA form, the CDR3 reads TGTGCCAGCAGACTCACCGGGGCCAGGAGCTCCTACAATGAGCAGTTCTTC. This codes for CASRLTGARSSYNEQFF.

This clonotype was detected a few times. The chain carries TRBV6-5 and TRBJ2-2; D may be TRBD2 (5 bases). The V and J ends lost 4 bases and 3 bases respectively, with 15 bases between them. This CDR3 has 16 amino acids. Germline V gene sequence: CDR1 MNHEY, CDR2 SVGAGI. The CDR3 coding sequence is TGTGCCAGCAGTTCCAGCTGGGGAGCGGACACCGGGGAGCTGTTTTTT. The encoded protein is CASSSSWGADTGELFF.

The chain employs TRBV11-2 and TRBJ2-6; no definite D call. CDR3 length: 14 residues. The germline V and J ends were trimmed by 6 bases and 3 bases, with 9 bases remaining between them. From germline, CDR1 is SGHAT and CDR2 FQNNGV. Here the CDR3 reads CASRAASGANVLTF. As DNA, the CDR3 is TGTGCCAGCAGGGCGGCGAGTGGGGCCAACGTCCTGACTTTC.